This TCR beta chain was recovered during a study of metastatic and nonmetastatic thyroid tumors. This CDR3 comprises 17 residues. CDR1 and CDR2 from the germline V gene are PRHDT and FYEKMQ (reference sequence). V lost 5 bases to trimming and J lost 6 bases; unmatched junction nucleotides: 13. All patients were treatment-naive before thyroid surgery. TCRdb re-called the PCR reads with MiXCR. Among approximately 90,000 clones, roughly 8.6% were seen once, and the ten largest hold around 8.5%. This clone was observed a handful of times. The sequencing input was blood. V and J are TRBV13 and TRBJ2-1, with 10 bases fitting TRBD2. The sequence came from a female donor with papillary thyroid cancer or a benign thyroid nodule (not recorded which). Some clones in this sample may be carry-over from other donors' samples. Written as DNA, the CDR3 is TGTGCCAGCAGCCACCCACAGGGACTAGCGTTGGGCAATGAGCAGTTCTTC. Amino acid sequence: CASSHPQGLALGNEQFF.